A selection of T cell receptor beta chains follows, all from one sample in a study of PD-1 blockade in classical Hodgkin lymphoma. Measured with immunoSEQ multiplex PCR; TCRdb has only the in-frame clones, and not every one. There are several thousand clones in the sample; around 80% occur only once, and around 33% lies in the top ten. Sequencing was performed on peripheral blood mononuclear cells (PBMCs), taken at baseline. These receptors all stem from a human donor with classical Hodgkin lymphoma. Both conserved end residues are part of each CDR3. D genes are given only for firm matches. Rows may omit the clone size; those that give it use once, few, many or a size class.

J gene: TRBJ2-5
D gene: TRBD1
V gene: TRBV29-1
clone size: hyperexpanded
CDR3 DNA: TGCAGCGTTGAGCCCGACAGGGGGCGCCAAGAGACCCAGTACTTC
CDR3 protein: CSVEPDRGRQETQYF

J gene: TRBJ2-5
D gene: .
V gene: TRBV4-3
clone size: .
CDR3 DNA: TGCGCCAGCAGCCCAGGACACGGACAAGAGACCCAGTACTTC
CDR3 protein: CASSPGHGQETQYF

J gene: TRBJ1-5
D gene: .
V gene: TRBV28
clone size: few
CDR3 DNA: TGTGCCAGCAGCCTTGAGGACTACAATCAGCCCCAGCATTTT
CDR3 protein: CASSLEDYNQPQHF

J gene: TRBJ1-1
D gene: TRBD1
V gene: TRBV5-1
clone size: .
CDR3 DNA: TGCGCCAGCAGCCAGAACAGGGGCGGCCCTGAAGCTTTCTTT
CDR3 protein: CASSQNRGGPEAFF

J gene: TRBJ1-5
D gene: TRBD1
V gene: TRBV28
clone size: .
CDR3 DNA: TGTGCCAGCAGTCTCTCAGGGGGGCCCCAGCATTTT
CDR3 protein: CASSLSGGPQHF

J gene: TRBJ2-5
D gene: TRBD2
V gene: TRBV9
clone size: .
CDR3 DNA: TGTGCCAGCAGCGGAGGGGCGGGAGCGCATGGAGAGACCCAGTACTTC
CDR3 protein: CASSGGAGAHGETQYF

J gene: TRBJ1-4
D gene: .
V gene: TRBV29-1
clone size: .
CDR3 DNA: TGCAGCGTTGAAGATCGGGGTGGGTCGGAAAAACTGTTTTTT
CDR3 protein: CSVEDRGGSEKLFF

J gene: TRBJ2-1
D gene: TRBD1
V gene: TRBV4-2
clone size: .
CDR3 DNA: TGTGCCAGCAGCCAAGGCAACGCAGGGGGCGCATACAATGAGCAGTTCTTC
CDR3 protein: CASSQGNAGGAYNEQFF

J gene: TRBJ2-1
D gene: TRBD1
V gene: TRBV28
clone size: .
CDR3 DNA: TGTGCCAGCAGTACAGGACAGGGCTACAATGAGCAGTTCTTC
CDR3 protein: CASSTGQGYNEQFF

J gene: TRBJ2-4
D gene: .
V gene: TRBV21-1
clone size: .
CDR3 DNA: TGTGCCAGCAGCAAAGAGCGGGGTTCATATATAGCCAAAAACATTCAGTACTTC
CDR3 protein: CASSKERGSYIAKNIQYF

J gene: TRBJ2-7
D gene: .
V gene: TRBV4-2
clone size: .
CDR3 DNA: TGTGCCAGCAGCCAGCCTCAGGGCAGCCGGGAGCAGTACTTC
CDR3 protein: CASSQPQGSREQYF

J gene: TRBJ1-1
D gene: TRBD1
V gene: TRBV10-3
clone size: .
CDR3 DNA: TGTGCCATCAGTGACAGGGGGAGGGACACTGAAGCTTTCTTT
CDR3 protein: CAISDRGRDTEAFF

J gene: TRBJ2-7
D gene: TRBD2
V gene: TRBV4-1
clone size: few
CDR3 DNA: TGCGCCAGCAGCCCCGCTGTGGCGGGAGCGGCCTACGAGCAGTACTTC
CDR3 protein: CASSPAVAGAAYEQYF

J gene: TRBJ2-5
D gene: TRBD2
V gene: TRBV6-6
clone size: .
CDR3 DNA: TGTGCCAGCAGTTACGGGGGGGGAGAGACCCAGTACTTC
CDR3 protein: CASSYGGGETQYF

J gene: TRBJ2-1
D gene: .
V gene: TRBV5-8
clone size: .
CDR3 DNA: TGTGCCAGCAGCTTAAAAGACTACCTCTCCTACAATGAGCAGTTCTTC
CDR3 protein: CASSLKDYLSYNEQFF

J gene: TRBJ2-7
D gene: TRBD1
V gene: TRBV11-1
clone size: .
CDR3 DNA: TGTGCCAGCAGCTACAGGGGGAGCTCCTACGAGCAGTACTTC
CDR3 protein: CASSYRGSSYEQYF

J gene: TRBJ1-4
D gene: .
V gene: TRBV4-3
clone size: few
CDR3 DNA: TGCGCCAGCAGCCAAGAAGGGCCTTCAACTAATGAAAAACTGTTTTTT
CDR3 protein: CASSQEGPSTNEKLFF

J gene: TRBJ2-1
D gene: .
V gene: TRBV4-3
clone size: .
CDR3 DNA: TGCGCCAGCAGCCAAGATACCGGGTACCGGGAGCAGTTCTTC
CDR3 protein: CASSQDTGYREQFF

J gene: TRBJ1-2
D gene: TRBD1
V gene: TRBV27
clone size: few
CDR3 DNA: TGTGCCAGCAGTTTATCAAGGACAGGGTTTGGCTACACCTTC
CDR3 protein: CASSLSRTGFGYTF

J gene: TRBJ2-7
D gene: .
V gene: TRBV7-8
clone size: .
CDR3 DNA: TGTGCCAGCAGCGTAGCCCGGAGGGACATCGACGAGCAGTACTTC
CDR3 protein: CASSVARRDIDEQYF

J gene: TRBJ2-3
D gene: TRBD1
V gene: TRBV7-9
clone size: .
CDR3 DNA: TGTGCCAGCAGCACAGGGGCTAAGGACACAGATACGCAGTATTTT
CDR3 protein: CASSTGAKDTDTQYF

J gene: TRBJ1-4
D gene: .
V gene: TRBV28
clone size: few
CDR3 DNA: TGTGCCAGCAGACCCAGGGACACTAATGAAAAACTGTTTTTT
CDR3 protein: CASRPRDTNEKLFF

J gene: TRBJ2-1
D gene: .
V gene: TRBV7-9
clone size: .
CDR3 DNA: TGTGCCAGCAGCTTAAACAATGAGCAGTTCTTC
CDR3 protein: CASSLNNEQFF